Here is one T cell receptor (beta chain) with its context. This sample stems from a study of siplizumab effects on memory and regulatory T cells. TCRdb's copy holds only in-frame clones and misses some; the assay was immunoSEQ multiplex PCR. The sample consists of over 85,000 clones, over 85% of them appearing once. This CDR3 is built from 17 residues. Germline V gene lookup returns CDR1 LNHDA and CDR2 SQIVND (reference sequence). The junction had 13 bases not matched to a gene; V was cut back by 1 base and J by 4 bases. The sequence was collected from a human donor in good health. The V and J genes are TRBV19 and TRBJ2-7; 7 nucleotides match TRBD1. The sample consisted of CD8+ T cells sorted from blood. The CDR3 sequence: CASSIGGDRYQPYEQYF. CDR3 nucleotide sequence: TGTGCCAGTAGTATAGGAGGGGACAGATACCAACCTTACGAGCAGTACTTC.